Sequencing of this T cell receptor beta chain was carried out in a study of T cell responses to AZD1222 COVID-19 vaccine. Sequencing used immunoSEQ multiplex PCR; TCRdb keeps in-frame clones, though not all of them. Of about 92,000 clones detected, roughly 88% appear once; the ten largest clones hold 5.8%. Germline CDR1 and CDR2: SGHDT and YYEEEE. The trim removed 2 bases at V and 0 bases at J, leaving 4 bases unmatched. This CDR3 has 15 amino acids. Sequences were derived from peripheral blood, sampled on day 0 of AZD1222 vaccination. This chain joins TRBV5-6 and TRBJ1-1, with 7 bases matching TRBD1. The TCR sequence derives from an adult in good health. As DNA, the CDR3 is TGTGCCAGCAGCTTATTCGACAGGGTGAACACTGAAGCTTTCTTT. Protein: CASSLFDRVNTEAFF.